These 18 T cell receptor beta chains share one sample of origin, sequenced in a study of blood T cell repertoires in COVID-19. Clones were sequenced by immunoSEQ multiplex PCR, and TCRdb holds only the in-frame ones, with some missing. This table has 200,000 to 300,000 clones, about 93% appearing once. The sample was peripheral blood. The receptors here all came from a man aged 25-45 years with COVID-19, enrolled during active disease.

This chain joins TRBV19 and TRBJ1-2; 7 bases map to TRBD1. The germline V gene has CDR1 LNHDA and CDR2 SQIVND (reference sequence). V gave up 7 bases and J gave up 3 bases; unmatched junction bases: 14. The CDR3 loop spans 16 amino acids. The CDR3 sequence is CASTPVWGRGDYGYTF. The CDR3, as DNA: TGTGCCAGTACCCCGGTTTGGGGCAGGGGGGACTATGGCTACACCTTC.

V gene TRBV24-1 combines with J gene TRBJ1-2; D gene ambiguous. The CDR3 runs to 14 residues. Germline CDR1 is KGHDR and CDR2 is SFDVKD. Trimming stripped 4 bases from V and 0 bases from J, with 8 bases between. CDR3 nucleotide sequence: TGTGCCACCAGTGACCCGAACACTAACTATGGCTACACCTTC. Protein product: CATSDPNTNYGYTF.

V gene TRBV5-1 combines with J gene TRBJ2-2; 7 nucleotides align to TRBD2. V shed 0 bases and J 0 bases; nucleotides not matched to a gene: 2. CDR1 is SGHRS and CDR2 is YFSETQ in the germline V gene. The CDR3 loop spans 16 amino acids. As DNA, the CDR3 is TGCGCCAGCAGCTTGGAGGCGGGGGCGAACACCGGGGAGCTGTTTTTT. Translation gives CASSLEAGANTGELFF.

Only one count was recorded for this clone. The V call is TRBV24-1, the J call TRBJ1-5, with a tentative D call TRBD1 (5 bases). The CDR3 is 15 amino acids. V gave up 4 bases and J gave up 5 bases, with 14 bases separating them. CDR1 and CDR2 (germline): KGHDR, SFDVKD. The DNA for the CDR3 is TGTGCCACCAGTGACCCGGGGGTAGGGGATCAGCCCCAGCATTTT. Translating it yields CATSDPGVGDQPQHF.

This clone was observed once. The identical CDR3 is also encoded by other nucleotide sequences in the sample. V usage is TRBV6-1 and J usage is TRBJ1-1; no reliable D call. Trimming pared 2 bases from V and 3 bases from J, leaving 7 bases between. The CDR3 covers 13 residues. CDR1 and CDR2 from the germline V gene are MNHNS and SASEGT. The CDR3 is CASSETGDTEAFF. The CDR3, as DNA: TGTGCCAGCAGTGAAACCGGGGACACTGAAGCTTTCTTT.

J is TRBJ2-1 and V is TRBV5-4, with 7 bases aligning to TRBD1. Germline V gene data show CDR1 as SGHNT and CDR2 as YYREEE (reference sequence). The CDR3 has 15 residues. Unmatched junction bases numbered 8, after V lost 3 bases and J lost 5 bases. CDR3 loop: CASSYPGQQNNEQFF. The CDR3 bases are TGTGCCAGCAGCTATCCGGGACAGCAAAACAATGAGCAGTTCTTC.

V and J are TRBV5-1 and TRBJ2-1, with 12 bases aligning to TRBD2. The germline V gene has CDR1 SGHRS and CDR2 YFSETQ. The CDR3 covers 16 residues. The V gene end was trimmed by 1 base and the J gene end by 7 bases; junction bases not matched to a gene: 6. The DNA of the CDR3 is TGCGCCAGCAGCTTGCCCTCTAGCGGGGGGGCGAATGAGCAGTTCTTC. Translating gives CASSLPSSGGANEQFF.

V and J are TRBV6-1 and TRBJ1-3, with D maybe TRBD1 (5 bases). The V gene lost 2 bases and the J gene lost 4 bases, with 12 bases spanning the gap. The CDR3 runs 15 residues. Germline V CDR1 and CDR2: MNHNS, SASEGT. For the CDR3, the DNA is TGTGCCAGCAGTGAATTGTGGGGCCTAGGAAACACCATATATTTT. Its translation: CASSELWGLGNTIYF.

The rearrangement uses TRBV7-9 and TRBJ2-4; 7 bases line up with TRBD1. The CDR3 contains 15 residues. Trimming cost V 5 bases and J 0 bases; bases outside gene matches: 4. Germline V gene data show CDR1 as SEHNR and CDR2 as FQNEAQ (reference sequence). CDR3 residues: CASSRTGLAKNIQYF. CDR3 coding DNA: TGTGCCAGCAGCCGGACAGGTTTAGCCAAAAACATTCAGTACTTC.

The V and J genes are TRBV7-3 and TRBJ1-3, with a tentative D call TRBD1 (5 bases). The CDR3 has 17 amino acids. CDR1 SGHTA and CDR2 FQGTGA come from the germline V gene. Trimming removed 1 base from V and 0 bases from J, with 13 bases in between. CDR3 sequence reads: CASSLMGGASSGNTIYF. The DNA of the CDR3 is TGTGCCAGCAGCTTAATGGGAGGGGCAAGCTCTGGAAACACCATATATTTT.

Concerning this clone itself: An end of the junction does not agree with germline; a read error may underlie this. J is TRBJ2-2 and V is TRBV24-1; D is perhaps TRBD1 (6 bases). CDR3 length: 14 amino acids. The germline gives CDR1 KGHDR, CDR2 SFDVKD. The CDR3 nucleotides read TGTGCCACCGGTGATTTAGGGGGCACCGGGGAGCTGTTTTTT. Translation gives CATGDLGGTGELFF.

Remarks on this clone: Other DNA sequences within the sample encode an identical CDR3. The genes are TRBV5-1 and TRBJ1-2, with TRBD1 matching over 8 bases. The CDR3 consists of 12 residues. With 2 bases clipped from V and 8 bases from J, the junction kept 2 bases outside the gene matches. Per germline, CDR1 SGHRS and CDR2 YFSETQ. CDR3 in DNA: TGCGCCAGCAGCTTCGACAGGGGAGGCTACACCTTC. Protein sequence: CASSFDRGGYTF.

V and J are TRBV5-1 and TRBJ1-2; 7 bases line up with TRBD1. CDR3 length: 14 residues. V lost 1 base, J lost 7 bases, and 7 bases stayed unmatched. Germline assignment: CDR1 SGHRS and CDR2 YFSETQ. The CDR3: CASSLLQGDLGYTF. As DNA, the CDR3 is TGCGCCAGCAGCTTGCTCCAGGGGGATCTTGGCTACACCTTC.

The chain is built from TRBV5-1 and TRBJ1-1; D is uncertain. The germline CDR1 and CDR2 sequences are SGHRS and YFSETQ. The CDR3 length is 16 residues. The germline V and J ends were trimmed by 0 bases and 0 bases, with 12 bases remaining between them. Written as DNA, the CDR3 is TGCGCCAGCAGCTTGGATGGGAGGAGGATGAACACTGAAGCTTTCTTT. It yields the protein CASSLDGRRMNTEAFF.

V gene TRBV7-9 combines with J gene TRBJ2-7, with 7 nucleotides matching TRBD2. Germline-derived CDR1 and CDR2 are SEHNR and FQNEAQ (reference sequence). This CDR3 is 16 amino acids long. Unmatched junction bases numbered 9, after V lost 4 bases and J lost 0 bases. The CDR3, as DNA: TGTGCCAGCAGCTCAGACCTAGCGGAGAGCTCCTACGAGCAGTACTTC. This encodes CASSSDLAESSYEQYF.

This chain joins TRBV6-2 or TRBV6-3 and TRBJ1-2; D might be TRBD1 (5 bases). This CDR3 is built from 13 residues. Trimming took off 2 bases at V and 1 base at J, with 5 bases between the two ends. Germline CDR1 MNHEY, CDR2 SVGEGT. DNA for the CDR3: TGTGCCAGCAGTTACGACAGTAACTATGGCTACACCTTC. Translation gives CASSYDSNYGYTF.

The V and J genes are TRBV18 and TRBJ1-1, with 10 bases aligning to TRBD1. The CDR3 is 15 amino acids. V lost 8 bases to trimming and J lost 6 bases; unmatched junction nucleotides: 12. The germline V gene encodes CDR1 KGHSH and CDR2 LQKENI. The DNA for the CDR3 is TGTGCCAGCACTCAAACTTCGGACAGGGGGGCTGAAGCTTTCTTT. Its protein product is CASTQTSDRGAEAFF.

This chain connects TRBV2 to TRBJ2-7, with D possibly matching TRBD1 (5 bases). V gave up 3 bases and J gave up 0 bases, with 9 bases separating them. Germline V CDR1 and CDR2: SNHLY, FYNNEI. This CDR3 has 14 residues. CDR3 sequence: CASSEVGPSYEQYF. In DNA form, the CDR3 reads TGTGCCAGCAGTGAGGTGGGGCCCTCCTACGAGCAGTACTTC.